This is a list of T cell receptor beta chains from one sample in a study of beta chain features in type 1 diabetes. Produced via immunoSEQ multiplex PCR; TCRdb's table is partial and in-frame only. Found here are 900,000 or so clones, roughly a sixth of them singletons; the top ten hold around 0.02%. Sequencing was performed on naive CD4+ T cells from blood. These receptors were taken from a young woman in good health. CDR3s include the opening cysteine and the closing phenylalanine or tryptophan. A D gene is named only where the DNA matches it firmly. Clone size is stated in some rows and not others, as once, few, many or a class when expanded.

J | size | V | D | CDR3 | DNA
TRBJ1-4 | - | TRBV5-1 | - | CASSLDIQLFF | TGCGCCAGCAGCTTGGACATACAACTGTTTTTT
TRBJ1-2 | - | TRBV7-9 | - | CASSRTENYGYTF | TGTGCCAGCAGCAGAACAGAAAACTATGGCTACACCTTC
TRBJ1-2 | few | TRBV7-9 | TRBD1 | CASSLVAATGKYGYTF | TGTGCCAGCAGCTTAGTGGCTGCGACAGGGAAATATGGCTACACCTTC
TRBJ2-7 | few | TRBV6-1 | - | CASSVIASSYEQYF | TGTGCCAGCAGCGTGATAGCGAGCTCCTACGAGCAGTACTTC
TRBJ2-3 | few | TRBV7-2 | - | CASSSGDYVDTQYF | TGTGCCAGCAGCTCCGGGGATTATGTGGATACGCAGTATTTT
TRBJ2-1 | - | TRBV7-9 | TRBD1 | CASSPGGRNEQFF | TGTGCCAGCAGCCCAGGGGGTCGCAATGAGCAGTTCTTC
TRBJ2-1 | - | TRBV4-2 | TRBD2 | CASSQGSAGAYEQFF | TGTGCCAGCAGCCAAGGATCTGCGGGAGCATATGAGCAGTTCTTC
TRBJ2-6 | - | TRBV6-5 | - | CASSLGGGSGANVLTF | TGTGCCAGCAGTTTGGGAGGGGGTTCTGGGGCCAACGTCCTGACTTTC
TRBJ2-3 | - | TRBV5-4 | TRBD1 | CASSPPGGSRGDTQYF | TGTGCCAGCAGTCCCCCCGGCGGTAGCAGGGGGGATACGCAGTATTTT
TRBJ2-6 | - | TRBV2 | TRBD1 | CASSADRVGANVLTF | TGTGCCAGCAGTGCTGACAGGGTCGGGGCCAACGTCCTGACTTTC
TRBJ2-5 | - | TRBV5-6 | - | CASSFRTGGSRETQYF | TGTGCCAGCAGCTTTCGAACTGGAGGGAGCCGGGAGACCCAGTACTTC
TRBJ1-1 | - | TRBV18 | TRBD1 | CASSPSPGQGPEAFF | TGTGCCAGCTCACCTTCCCCGGGACAGGGCCCTGAAGCTTTCTTT
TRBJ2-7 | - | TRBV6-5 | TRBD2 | CASSYDARAGVDEQYF | TGTGCCAGCAGTTACGATGCTAGAGCGGGAGTCGATGAGCAGTACTTC
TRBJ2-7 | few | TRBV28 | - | CASSSGHLNEQYF | TGTGCCAGCAGTTCGGGACACCTCAACGAGCAGTACTTC
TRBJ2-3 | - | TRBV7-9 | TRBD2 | CASSSGLAASTDTQYF | TGTGCCAGCAGCTCCGGACTAGCGGCTAGCACAGATACGCAGTATTTT
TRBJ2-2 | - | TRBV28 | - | CASSLGFGGELFF | TGTGCCAGCAGTTTAGGTTTCGGCGGGGAGCTGTTTTTT
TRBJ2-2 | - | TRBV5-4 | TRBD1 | CASSFLMGQGYTGELFF | TGTGCCAGCAGCTTCCTCATGGGACAGGGATACACCGGGGAGCTGTTTTTT
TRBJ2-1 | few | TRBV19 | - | CASSMGAAGHYNEQFF | TGTGCCAGTAGTATGGGGGCCGCAGGACACTACAATGAGCAGTTCTTC
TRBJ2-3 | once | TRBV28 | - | CASSWEFTRGRDTDTQYF | TGTGCCAGCAGCTGGGAGTTTACAAGGGGCCGTGACACAGATACGCAGTATTTT
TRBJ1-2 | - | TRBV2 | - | CASRDPDRNYGYTF | TGTGCCAGCAGGGATCCCGACAGGAACTATGGCTACACCTTC
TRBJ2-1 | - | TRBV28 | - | CASSFGGRNFFF | TGTGCCAGCAGTTTCGGTGGGCGTAATTTCTTCTTC
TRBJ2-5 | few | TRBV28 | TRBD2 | CASSLLGGLGQTQYF | TGTGCCAGCAGTTTACTGGGGGGACTAGGCCAGACCCAGTACTTC
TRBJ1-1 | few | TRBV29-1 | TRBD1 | CSVEDLGTGVEAFF | TGCAGCGTTGAAGATTTAGGGACAGGGGTTGAAGCTTTCTTT
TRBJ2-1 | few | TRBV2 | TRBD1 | CASSLGQGYYNEQFF | TGTGCCAGCAGTCTAGGACAGGGGTACTACAATGAGCAGTTCTTC
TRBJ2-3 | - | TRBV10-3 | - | CAISESETGDTQYF | TGTGCCATCAGTGAGTCGGAGACGGGAGATACGCAGTATTTT
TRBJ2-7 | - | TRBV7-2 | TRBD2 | CASSLIAGAGSYEQYF | TGTGCCAGCAGCTTGATAGCGGGAGCGGGTTCCTACGAGCAGTACTTC
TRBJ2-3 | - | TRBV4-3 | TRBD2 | CASSYTLAGVGDTQYF | TGCGCCAGCAGCTACACACTAGCGGGAGTAGGTGATACGCAGTATTTT
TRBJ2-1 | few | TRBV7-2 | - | CASSLRGKDEQFF | TGTGCCAGCAGCTTACGCGGTAAGGATGAGCAGTTCTTC
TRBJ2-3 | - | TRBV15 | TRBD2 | CATSSPLGREAHADTQYF | TGTGCCACCAGCAGCCCCTTAGGGCGGGAGGCCCACGCGGATACGCAGTATTTT
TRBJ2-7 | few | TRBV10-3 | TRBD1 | CAISESRDRVGEQYF | TGTGCCATCAGTGAGTCGAGGGACAGGGTGGGTGAGCAGTACTTC
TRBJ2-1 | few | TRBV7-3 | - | CASSPMPLGLEQFF | TGTGCCAGCAGCCCAATGCCCCTAGGACTCGAGCAGTTCTTC
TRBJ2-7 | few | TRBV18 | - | CASSSSSYEQYF | TGTGCCAGCTCATCCAGTTCCTACGAGCAGTACTTC
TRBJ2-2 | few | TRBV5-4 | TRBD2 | CASSAGVWSGSSNTGELFF | TGTGCCAGCAGCGCAGGGGTATGGAGCGGGAGTTCGAACACCGGGGAGCTGTTTTTT
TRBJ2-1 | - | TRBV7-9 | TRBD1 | CASSLAPGQGYNEQFF | TGTGCCAGCAGCTTAGCGCCGGGACAGGGGTACAATGAGCAGTTCTTC
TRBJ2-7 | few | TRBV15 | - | CATSRDIAYEQYF | TGTGCCACCAGCAGAGATATCGCCTACGAGCAGTACTTC
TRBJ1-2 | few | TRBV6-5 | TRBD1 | CASRRQGNYGYTF | TGTGCCAGCAGGCGACAGGGAAACTATGGCTACACCTTC
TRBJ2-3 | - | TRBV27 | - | CASSRGLTTQYF | TGTGCCAGCAGTAGGGGACTTACAACGCAGTATTTT
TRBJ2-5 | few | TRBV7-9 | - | CASSLNPGTQYF | TGTGCCAGCAGCCTGAACCCGGGGACCCAGTACTTC
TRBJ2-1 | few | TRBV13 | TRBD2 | CASSTRLAGPREQFF | TGTGCCAGCAGCACCCGACTAGCGGGCCCCCGTGAGCAGTTCTTC
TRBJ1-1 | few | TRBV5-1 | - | CASSAVGTMNTEAFF | TGCGCCAGCAGCGCAGTCGGGACAATGAACACTGAAGCTTTCTTT
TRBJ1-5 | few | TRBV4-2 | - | CASSQARDTQPQHF | TGTGCCAGCAGCCAAGCTAGGGACACTCAGCCCCAGCATTTT